Below are 22 T cell receptor beta chains sequenced from a single sample in a study of blood T cell repertoires in COVID-19. The data were produced by immunoSEQ multiplex PCR, yet TCRdb's version contains in-frame clones alone and is incomplete. This sample yields 35,000 to 50,000 clones, of which around 89% are seen a single time; 15% to 17% belongs to the top ten. Sequences were obtained from peripheral blood. The receptors shown here come from a man aged 65-85 years with active COVID-19.

The V call is TRBV5-6, the J call TRBJ1-6, with D possibly matching TRBD1 (5 bases). Germline CDR1 and CDR2: SGHDT and YYEEEE. V was pared by 3 bases and J by 8 bases, with 9 bases between. CDR3 size: 13 residues. CDR3: CASSSSGDSPLHF. The CDR3 nucleotides are TGTGCCAGCAGCTCATCGGGGGATTCACCCCTCCACTTT.

As concerns this clone: This specimen includes other DNA sequences encoding the same CDR3. DNA of the CDR3: TGTGCCAGCAGCCGCCGAACTAGCGGCTACACAGATACGCAGTATTTT. The encoded protein is CASSRRTSGYTDTQYF. The chain is built from TRBV28 and TRBJ2-3; 8 bases map to TRBD2. J gave up 2 bases and V 6 bases, and 10 bases lay outside the gene matches. The CDR3 runs 16 residues. Germline loops: CDR1 MDHEN, CDR2 SYDVKM.

V and J are TRBV6-5 and TRBJ1-5, with 8 bases fitting TRBD1. The CDR3 length is 14 residues. After removal of 6 bases from V and 6 bases from J, the junction contained 7 bases not matched to a gene. Germline values: CDR1 MNHEY, CDR2 SVGAGI. The DNA for the CDR3 is TGTGCCAGCAGACTGACAGGGGTAGGTCAGCCCCAGCATTTT. This codes for CASRLTGVGQPQHF.

The chain joins TRBV6-2 or TRBV6-3 to TRBJ2-3; D perhaps matches TRBD2 (6 bases). The V and J ends lost 6 bases and 4 bases respectively, with 29 bases between them. Germline V gene data show CDR1 as MNHEY and CDR2 as SVGEGT. The CDR3 contains 19 residues. CDR3 sequence reads: CASSRGAGGNAMRPDTQYF. CDR3 nucleotides: TGTGCCAGCAGCCGCGGGGCGGGCGGCAACGCTATGAGGCCAGATACGCAGTATTTT.

The rearrangement joins TRBV15 to TRBJ2-7; TRBD2 matches at 8 bases. The CDR3 sequence is 16 residues long. The V segment lost 1 base and the J segment 1 base; nucleotides outside the gene matches: 6. From germline, CDR1 is LNHNV and CDR2 YYDKDF (reference sequence). The CDR3 loop reads CATSRGGAGASYEQYF. The DNA for the CDR3 is TGTGCCACCAGCAGAGGTGGAGCGGGGGCTTCCTACGAGCAGTACTTC.

In this sample, this clone turned up a few times. The V gene is TRBV11-2, the J gene TRBJ2-7; a possible D gene is TRBD2 (5 bases). Germline V gene lookup returns CDR1 SGHAT and CDR2 FQNNGV. The CDR3 length is 15 residues. The V end was cut by 5 bases, the J end by 6 bases, with 20 bases between. The CDR3 region has the DNA TGTGCCAGCAGCAGATCGCGGGTTCCCCCTCCCGAGCAGTACTTC. The encoded protein is CASSRSRVPPPEQYF.

The chain carries TRBV6-2 or TRBV6-3 and TRBJ1-1; weak D call: TRBD1 (6 bases). The germline gives CDR1 MNHEY, CDR2 SVGEGT. The V gene lost 5 bases and the J gene lost 8 bases, with 21 bases spanning the gap. The CDR3 runs to 15 residues. The CDR3 region has the DNA TGTGCCAGCAGTAAACCAATAACAGGGAGTAGGGAAGCTTTCTTT. It is translated as CASSKPITGSREAFF.

J is TRBJ1-1 and V is TRBV6-5; the match to TRBD1 covers 8 bases. Germline V lookup: CDR1 MNHEY, CDR2 SVGAGI. This CDR3 is 14 amino acids long. J lost 2 bases, V lost 7 bases, and 6 bases had no gene match. CDR3 sequence reads: CASIEDRGNTEAFF. The CDR3 DNA is TGTGCCAGCATCGAAGACAGGGGAAACACTGAAGCTTTCTTT.

This clone has more than one count but fewer than ten. The J gene is TRBJ1-1, the V gene TRBV7-3, with TRBD1 as a possible D gene (6 bases). V was shortened by 4 bases and J by 1 base, with 10 bases between the two germline ends. Looked up from germline, CDR1 is SGHTA and CDR2 is FQGTGA. The CDR3 is 14 residues long. CDR3 coding DNA: TGTGCCAGCAGCTCTGGACAGAGGAACACTGAAGCTTTCTTT. It encodes CASSSGQRNTEAFF.

The chain is built from TRBV14 and TRBJ2-7; D uncertain. Between the trimmed V and J ends, which lost 5 bases and 5 bases, there was a span of 16 bases. CDR1 SGHDN and CDR2 FVKESK come from the germline V gene. The CDR3 length is 14 residues. CDR3 amino acids: CASSSRGGIDEQYF. The CDR3 DNA is TGTGCCAGCAGCTCCCGCGGCGGAATCGACGAGCAGTACTTC.

The chain joins TRBV27 to TRBJ2-6; TRBD2 matches at 10 bases. J was trimmed by 0 bases and V by 8 bases; bases with no gene match: 7. This CDR3 has 17 residues. CDR1 MNHEY and CDR2 SMNVEV come from the germline V gene (reference sequence). The CDR3, as DNA: TGTGCCAGCCGTACTAGCGGGACCTTCTCTGGGGCCAACGTCCTGACTTTC. This translates into CASRTSGTFSGANVLTF.

This chain connects TRBV18 to TRBJ2-7; D is perhaps TRBD2 (5 bases). V lost 3 bases, J lost 2 bases, and 14 bases lay in between. Germline values: CDR1 KGHSH, CDR2 LQKENI. The CDR3 extends over 15 amino acids. The CDR3 is CASSPPLEAAYEQYF. Written as DNA, the CDR3 is TGTGCCAGCTCACCTCCGCTGGAGGCTGCCTACGAGCAGTACTTC.

This chain links TRBV6-2 or TRBV6-3 with TRBJ2-5; a possible D gene is TRBD2 (5 bases). The length of the CDR3 is 14 residues. Trimming removed 2 bases at V and 5 bases at J, with 12 bases between. Germline V CDR1 and CDR2: MNHEY, SVGEGT. CDR3 loop: CASSYALRGETQYF. DNA for the CDR3: TGTGCCAGCAGTTACGCACTTCGCGGGGAGACCCAGTACTTC.

The chain carries TRBV4-2 and TRBJ2-3; 12 bases align to TRBD2. Germline trimming cut 6 bases from V and 2 bases from J; bases unmatched to any gene: 9. The germline CDR1 and CDR2 sequences are LGHNA and YNFKEQ. The CDR3 has 17 amino acids. The CDR3 sequence: CASSQGASGGATDTQYF. CDR3 in DNA: TGTGCCAGCAGTCAGGGGGCTAGCGGGGGGGCCACAGATACGCAGTATTTT.

The chain recombines TRBV3-1 (or the pseudogene TRBV3-2) with TRBJ2-3; 8 positions match TRBD2. Germline loops: CDR1 LGHDT, CDR2 YNNKEL (reference sequence). With V trimmed by 4 bases and J by 2 bases, 8 bases remained unmatched. The CDR3 is 16 residues long. The CDR3 spells CASSLLLAGATDTQYF. DNA of the CDR3: TGTGCCAGCAGCCTTCTTCTAGCGGGCGCCACAGATACGCAGTATTTT.

The rearrangement uses TRBV19 and TRBJ1-6; TRBD1 aligns across 9 bases. Germline V gene sequence: CDR1 LNHDA, CDR2 SQIVND (reference sequence). V was clipped by 4 bases and J by 4 bases; unmatched bases: 5. The CDR3 consists of 16 residues. The CDR3, as DNA: TGTGCCAGTAGTACCACCGGGACAGGGTATAATTCACCCCTCCACTTT. This sequence encodes CASSTTGTGYNSPLHF. The variable domain in full, completed from reference TRBV19 and TRBJ1-6, reads DGGITQSPKYLFRKEGQNVTLSCEQNLNHDAMYWYRQDPGQGLRLIYYSQIVNDFQKGDIAEGYSVSREKKESFPLTVTSAQKNPTAFYLCASSTTGTGYNSPLHFGNGTRLTVT.

The chain links TRBV5-4 to TRBJ2-5; 8 bases are shared with TRBD1. J was trimmed by 2 bases and V by 3 bases; bases with no gene match: 12. The CDR3 is 17 residues long. Germline V CDR1 and CDR2: SGHNT, YYREEE (reference sequence). CDR3 loop: CASSSSIGTGSQETQYF. The CDR3 bases are TGTGCCAGCAGCTCATCTATTGGGACAGGTTCACAAGAGACCCAGTACTTC.

The chain recombines TRBV4-3 with TRBJ1-1; 7 nucleotides line up with TRBD1. Trimming at V came to 1 base and at J to 3 bases, leaving 8 bases not matched to a gene. The CDR3 runs 16 residues. Germline assignment: CDR1 LGHNA and CDR2 YSLEER. The CDR3 DNA reads as TGCGCCAGCAGCCAAGCTCAAGGCAGGGGGTACACTGAAGCTTTCTTT. It specifies CASSQAQGRGYTEAFF.

This clone was observed a few times. This chain uses TRBV4-2 with TRBJ1-5; 7 bases line up with TRBD1. J gave up 3 bases and V 6 bases, and 5 bases lay outside the gene matches. Per the germline V gene, CDR1 is LGHNA and CDR2 is YNFKEQ. The CDR3 covers 14 residues. CDR3 DNA: TGTGCCAGCAGTCTGGACAGGTCCAATCAGCCCCAGCATTTT. Translated: CASSLDRSNQPQHF.

The genes are TRBV19 and TRBJ1-4; 11 bases line up with TRBD1. Germline CDR1 LNHDA, CDR2 SQIVND (reference sequence). V was clipped by 10 bases and J by 8 bases; unmatched bases: 9. The CDR3 spans 14 residues. CDR3 amino acids: CATGGTGGREKLFF. DNA for the CDR3: TGTGCCACCGGGGGGACAGGGGGAAGGGAAAAACTGTTTTTT.

This clone has more than one count but fewer than ten. The chain links TRBV28 to TRBJ2-2; 11 positions match TRBD2. CDR1 and CDR2 from the germline V gene are MDHEN and SYDVKM. This CDR3 comprises 16 residues. With V trimmed by 5 bases and J by 3 bases, 5 bases remained unmatched. The CDR3 region is CASSPPSGGYTGELFF. In DNA form, the CDR3 reads TGTGCCAGCAGTCCACCTAGCGGGGGGTACACCGGGGAGCTGTTTTTT.

The V call is TRBV6-2 or TRBV6-3, the J call TRBJ2-7; 8 bases map to TRBD1. The germline V gene has CDR1 MNHEY and CDR2 SVGEGT. J lost 2 bases, V lost 4 bases, and 13 bases had no gene match. This CDR3 has 17 residues. In DNA form, the CDR3 reads TGTGCCAGCAGTTGGTCCCTGCCGGGACAGGCGACCTACGAGCAGTACTTC. Translating gives CASSWSLPGQATYEQYF.